The sequence of this T cell receptor (beta chain) was determined in a study of T and B cells in COVID-19 patients. This clonotype is deemed medium-sized. No antigen is known for it. The CDR3 runs 14 residues. J lost 3 bases, V lost 6 bases, and 5 bases had no gene match. BIOMED2 TRB-A/B primer pools were used in multiplex TRB PCR. TCRdb re-called the multiplex PCR reads with MiXCR, one entry per CDR3 protein. The sample contains around 5,000 distinct CDR3 sequences, roughly a quarter of which appear only once. TRB was amplified from about 250-500 ng of blood genomic DNA. Findings and caveats of the study: Sorted SARS-CoV-2-responsive or tetramer+ T cells and CD4+, regulatory and CD8+ subsets were not yet sequenced.

This receptor was obtained from a human donor with active COVID-19. The rearrangement uses TRBV12-3 or TRBV12-4 and TRBJ2-7; the match to TRBD1 covers 10 bases. The source material was blood. The CDR3 loop is CASRTGTGVYEQYF. CDR3 DNA sequence: TGTGCCAGCAGGACCGGGACAGGGGTCTACGAGCAGTACTTC.